The clone carrying this T cell receptor (beta chain) was counted many times. The record originates from a study of blood T cells in healthy people across ages. The use of a sample-barcoded 5' primer and a J-beta primer mix characterized a second PCR of roughly 7 to 11 cycles. Each CDR3 protein is one row after TCRdb ran MiXCR on the 5' RACE reads. Of about 650,000 distinct CDR3 sequences in the sample, about 30% were seen once. V was clipped by 0 bases and J by 3 bases; unmatched bases: 23. CDR3 length equals 23 residues. Germline V lookup: CDR1 SGHAT, CDR2 FQNNGV. Sample: blood. The chain joins TRBV11-2 to TRBJ2-1; TRBD1 agrees at 10 bases. The source of this sequence is an elderly woman in good health. The CDR3 bases are TGTGCCAGCAGCTTAGATGGGGACGGGACAGGGGCGCGGAGACCTGGTCGCTACAATGAGCAGTTCTTC. This sequence encodes CASSLDGDGTGARRPGRYNEQFF.